This T cell receptor beta chain comes out of a study of T cells in Graves' hyperthyroidism and ophthalmopathy. General observations from the study: Blood also contained most expanded thyroid clonotypes above 0.001.

CDR1 and CDR2 from the germline V gene are MGHRA and YSYEKL. V lost 3 bases and J lost 6; bases outside the gene matches: 9. The CDR3 extends over 15 amino acids. Uncontrolled infection, other autoimmune disease, pregnancy or lactation barred patients from enrollment. This clonotype was counted many times. As yet, its antigen is unknown. Amplification targeted TCR beta CDR3 regions from RNA transcripts. First-round RT-PCR targeting the TCR CDR3 was performed with the HTBI primer set. TCRdb re-called the multiplex PCR reads through MiXCR, storing one row per CDR3 protein. Of some 550,000 distinct CDR3 sequences in the sample, around 16% were seen once.

The material sequenced was blood. The clonotype originates from a woman aged 40 to 50 with Graves' ophthalmopathy. The chain couples TRBV4-1 to TRBJ2-7; 9 bases align to TRBD1. Here the CDR3 DNA reads TGCGCCAGCAGCCAGATCGGGACAGGGAGGGGCGAGCAGTACTTC. Translating gives CASSQIGTGRGEQYF.